What follows is one T cell receptor beta chain and its context. Its specificity is not known. CDR3 length: 16 residues. The V and J ends lost 4 bases and 10 bases respectively, with 23 bases between them. The record originates from a study of T-cell memory formation after mild COVID-19. Study in general: Most TCR clusters belonged to a single donor.

Findings and limits, study-wide: Researchers found some responding clones in pre-infection memory, a sign that cross-reactive memory joined. CD4/CD8 balance held among clones contracting day 15 to 85, and later expanders leaned CD4+.

TCRdb re-called the 5' RACE reads through MiXCR, storing one row per CDR3 protein. This table has 95,000 to 120,000 distinct CDR3 sequences, 15% to 20% appearing once. The chain has TRBV23-1 and TRBJ1-5, with a tentative D call TRBD1 (6 bases). TRBV23-1 is designated an ORF whose function remains uncertain. The sample was PBMCs or a T cell subset sorted from them (not recorded which). The sequence was collected from a man aged 18-30 years who had mild COVID-19 (a few samples of this study predate the infection). Cell type and time point are not known. The CDR3 DNA follows: TGCGCCAGCAGTCGGGAGGGCCAGGGGTCTGGTTTCCCCCAGCATTTT. Protein: CASSREGQGSGFPQHF.